The 5 T cell receptor beta chains reported below all come from one sample, sequenced in a study of cytomegalovirus exposure and HLA in healthy donors. It was with 60 Vbeta and 13 Jbeta primers that the PCR ran. Clones were read by immunoSEQ multiplex PCR, and TCRdb kept only the in-frame ones, dropping some. The sample has 120,000 or so clones; roughly 82% are singletons. Source material: PBMCs. The receptors here all came from a male donor in good health and CMV-seropositive.

V is TRBV6-1 and J is TRBJ2-7; perhaps TRBD2 as D (5 bases). There are 13 residues in the CDR3. Germline CDR1 MNHNS, CDR2 SASEGT. With 4 bases removed from V and 2 bases from J, the gap between germline ends came to 9 bases. Here the CDR3 reads CASSVDFAYEQYF. CDR3 nucleotide sequence: TGTGCCAGCAGTGTGGACTTCGCCTACGAGCAGTACTTC.

The chain has TRBV7-2 and TRBJ2-1, with 10 bases matching TRBD2. Per the germline V gene, CDR1 is SGHTA and CDR2 is FQGNSA. The CDR3 is 16 residues long. The junction had 4 bases not matched to a gene; V was cut back by 1 base and J by 4 bases. CDR3 bases: TGTGCCAGCAGCTTAGATCAGACTAGCGGGTACAATGAGCAGTTCTTC. It is translated as CASSLDQTSGYNEQFF.

In this sample, this clone turned up a few times. The gene calls are TRBV19 and TRBJ2-7; a weak D match, TRBD2 (6 bases). CDR1 LNHDA and CDR2 SQIVND come from the germline V gene (reference sequence). There are 14 residues in the CDR3. The V end was cut by 4 bases, the J end by 2 bases, with 12 bases between. This chain's CDR3 is CASSKPGETYEQYF. The CDR3 DNA is TGTGCCAGTAGTAAACCGGGGGAAACCTACGAGCAGTACTTC. Full variable domain (rest looked up from reference TRBV19 and TRBJ2-7): DGGITQSPKYLFRKEGQNVTLSCEQNLNHDAMYWYRQDPGQGLRLIYYSQIVNDFQKGDIAEGYSVSREKKESFPLTVTSAQKNPTAFYLCASSKPGETYEQYFGPGTRLTVT.

The V call is TRBV28, the J call TRBJ2-7, with 12 bases that match TRBD1. Trimming took 1 base from V and 3 from J; bases not matched to a gene: 4. This CDR3 contains 16 residues. Germline CDR1 reads MDHEN; CDR2 reads SYDVKM. The CDR3 DNA reads TGTGCCAGCAGTTTATACGGGACAGGGGGCTTCTACGAGCAGTACTTC. It yields the protein CASSLYGTGGFYEQYF.

The chain links TRBV28 to TRBJ1-1; maybe TRBD1 (6 bases). The CDR3 has 12 residues. Germline loops: CDR1 MDHEN, CDR2 SYDVKM. Trimming cost V 5 bases and J 10 bases, with 14 bases left between them. CDR3 DNA sequence: TGTGCCAGCAGTATGGGACAAGGCGGAGCTTTCTTT. Translated: CASSMGQGGAFF.